This TCR beta chain was identified in a study of blood T cell repertoires in COVID-19. The wider study: Italy, Spain and the United States were the sources of the convalescent and acute COVID-19 samples. T cells, B-cell-depleted T cells, or PBMCs provided the cDNA or gDNA that served as material.

How the authors handled the data: From reference gene primer amplification, estimates of nucleated cell counts were derived. Method: immunoSEQ multiplex PCR; TCRdb's copy keeps in-frame clones and lacks some. V and J calls and clone size are copied from that table; D and trimming were computed from the DNA. The sample holds hundreds of thousands of clones, roughly 84% seen once. The sample consisted of peripheral blood. The receptor's source is a woman between 45 and 60 years old with acute or convalescent COVID-19.

The DNA for the CDR3 is TGTGCCAGCAGCGTAGGACTAGCGTCCGGTGGGCAGTTCTTC. Protein product: CASSVGLASGGQFF. The chain carries TRBV9 and TRBJ2-1; 8 nucleotides match TRBD2. V was clipped by 0 bases and J by 12 bases; unmatched bases: 8. Germline lookup yields CDR1 SGDLS and CDR2 YYNGEE. CDR3 length: 14 residues.